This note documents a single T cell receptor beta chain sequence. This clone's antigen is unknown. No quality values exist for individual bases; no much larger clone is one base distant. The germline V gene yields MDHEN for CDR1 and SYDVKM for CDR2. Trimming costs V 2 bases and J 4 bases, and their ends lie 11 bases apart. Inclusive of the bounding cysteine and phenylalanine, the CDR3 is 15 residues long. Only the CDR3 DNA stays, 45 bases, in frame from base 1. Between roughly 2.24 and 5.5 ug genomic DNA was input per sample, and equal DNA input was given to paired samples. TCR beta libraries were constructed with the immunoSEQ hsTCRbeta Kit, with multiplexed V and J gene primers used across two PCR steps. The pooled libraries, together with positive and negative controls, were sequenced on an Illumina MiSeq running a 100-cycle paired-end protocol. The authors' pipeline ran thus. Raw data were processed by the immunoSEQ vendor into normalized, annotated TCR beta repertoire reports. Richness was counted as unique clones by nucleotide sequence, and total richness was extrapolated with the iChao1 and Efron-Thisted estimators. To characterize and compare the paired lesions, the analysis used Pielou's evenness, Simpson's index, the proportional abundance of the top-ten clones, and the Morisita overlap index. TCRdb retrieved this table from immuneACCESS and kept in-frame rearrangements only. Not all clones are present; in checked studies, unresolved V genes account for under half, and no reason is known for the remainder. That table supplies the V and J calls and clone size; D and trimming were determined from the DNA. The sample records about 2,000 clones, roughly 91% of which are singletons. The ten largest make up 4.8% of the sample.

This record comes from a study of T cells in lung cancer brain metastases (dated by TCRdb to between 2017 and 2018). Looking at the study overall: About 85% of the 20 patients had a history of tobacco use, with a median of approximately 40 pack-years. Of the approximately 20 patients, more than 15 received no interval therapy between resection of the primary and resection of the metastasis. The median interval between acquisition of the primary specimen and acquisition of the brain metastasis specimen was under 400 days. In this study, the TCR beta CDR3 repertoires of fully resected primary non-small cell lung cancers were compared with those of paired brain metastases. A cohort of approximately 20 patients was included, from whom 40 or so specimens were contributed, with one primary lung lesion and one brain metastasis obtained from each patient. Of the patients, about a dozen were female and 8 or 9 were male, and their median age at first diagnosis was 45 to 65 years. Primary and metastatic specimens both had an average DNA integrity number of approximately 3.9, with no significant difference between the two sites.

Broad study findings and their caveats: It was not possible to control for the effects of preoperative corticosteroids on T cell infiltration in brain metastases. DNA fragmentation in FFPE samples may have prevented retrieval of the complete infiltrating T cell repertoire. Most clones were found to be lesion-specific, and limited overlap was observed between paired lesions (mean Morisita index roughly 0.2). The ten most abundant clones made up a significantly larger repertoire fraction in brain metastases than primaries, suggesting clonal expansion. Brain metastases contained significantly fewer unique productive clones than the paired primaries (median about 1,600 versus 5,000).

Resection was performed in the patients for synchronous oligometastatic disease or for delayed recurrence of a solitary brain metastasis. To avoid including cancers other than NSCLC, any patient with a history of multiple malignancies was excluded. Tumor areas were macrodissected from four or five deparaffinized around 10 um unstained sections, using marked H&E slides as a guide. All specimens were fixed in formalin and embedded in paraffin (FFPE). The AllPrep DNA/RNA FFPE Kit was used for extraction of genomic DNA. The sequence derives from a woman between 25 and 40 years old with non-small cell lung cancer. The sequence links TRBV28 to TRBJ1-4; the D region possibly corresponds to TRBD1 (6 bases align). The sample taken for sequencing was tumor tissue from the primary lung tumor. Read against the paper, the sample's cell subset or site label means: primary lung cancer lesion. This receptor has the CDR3 CASSLGGSINEKLFF. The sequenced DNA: TGTGCCAGCAGTTTAGGGGGCAGCATTAATGAAAAACTGTTTTTT.